This T cell receptor (beta chain) originates from a study of a mutant IDH1 vaccine in newly diagnosed glioma. As for the study in general: Patients had received radiotherapy, temozolomide, or both previously, most receiving both. Visit V12 was scheduled at week 35 and visit V13 at week 47.

Trimming removed 3 bases at V and 5 bases at J, with 11 bases between. CDR1 and CDR2 from the germline V gene are LNHDA and SQIVND (reference sequence). The CDR3 has 14 amino acids. Time point of the sample: week 35, safety follow-up. Doses consisted of 300 ug of mutant IDH1 20-mer peptide each, paired with topical imiquimod. Administration of eight vaccinations to patients took place in weeks 1, 3, 5, 7, 11, 15, 19, 23. On this clone itself: Its antigen is still unknown.

Using immunoSEQ multiplex PCR, the repertoire was profiled, and TCRdb retains in-frame clones only, with some absent. The table shows approximately 30,000 clones, with 60% to 85% occurring only once. This receptor was taken from a woman in her 30s with glioma. Some clones in this sample may be carry-over from other donors' samples. The chain is built from TRBV19 and TRBJ2-4; D is ambiguous. The material sequenced was PBMCs, taken from a glioma patient whose treatment included an IDH1 peptide vaccine. For the CDR3, the DNA is TGTGCCAGTAGTATCATGCCCCGAGAAAACATTCAGTACTTC. Residues: CASSIMPRENIQYF.